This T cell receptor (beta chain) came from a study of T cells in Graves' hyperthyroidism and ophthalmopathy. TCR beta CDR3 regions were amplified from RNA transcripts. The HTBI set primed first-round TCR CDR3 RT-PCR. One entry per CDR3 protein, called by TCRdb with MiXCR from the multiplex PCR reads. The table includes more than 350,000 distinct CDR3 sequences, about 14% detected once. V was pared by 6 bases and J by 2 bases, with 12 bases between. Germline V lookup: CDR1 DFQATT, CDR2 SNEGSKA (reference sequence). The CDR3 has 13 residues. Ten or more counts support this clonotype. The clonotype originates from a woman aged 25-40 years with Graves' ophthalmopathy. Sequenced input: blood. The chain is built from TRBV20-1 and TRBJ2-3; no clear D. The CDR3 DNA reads TGCAGTGCCCCCCTGGCGCCCACAGATACGCAGTATTTT. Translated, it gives CSAPLAPTDTQYF.